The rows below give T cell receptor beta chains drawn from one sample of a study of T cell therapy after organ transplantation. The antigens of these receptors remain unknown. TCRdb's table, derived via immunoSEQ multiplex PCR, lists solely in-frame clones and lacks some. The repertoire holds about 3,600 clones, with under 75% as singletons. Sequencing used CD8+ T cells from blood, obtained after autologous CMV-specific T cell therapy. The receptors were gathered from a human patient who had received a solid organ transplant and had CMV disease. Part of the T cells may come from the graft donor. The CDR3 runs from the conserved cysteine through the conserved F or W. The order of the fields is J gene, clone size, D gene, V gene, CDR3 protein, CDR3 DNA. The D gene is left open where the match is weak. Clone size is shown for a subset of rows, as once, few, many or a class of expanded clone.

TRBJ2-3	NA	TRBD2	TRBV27	CASRQRLAGVRTDTQYF	TGTGCCAGCAGGCAGAGACTAGCGGGAGTTCGGACAGATACGCAGTATTTT
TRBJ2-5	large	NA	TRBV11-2	CASSLVWDGLFKETQYF	TGTGCCAGCAGCTTAGTTTGGGACGGCCTGTTCAAAGAGACCCAGTACTTC
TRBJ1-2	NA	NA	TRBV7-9	CASSLTPSNPYNYGYTF	TGTGCCAGCAGCTTAACCCCGTCAAATCCTTACAACTATGGCTACACCTTC
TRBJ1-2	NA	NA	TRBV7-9	CASVLGGNGYTF	TGTGCCAGCGTGTTAGGGGGTAATGGCTACACCTTC
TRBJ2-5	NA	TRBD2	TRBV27	CASRKAGGRLETQYF	TGTGCCAGCAGAAAAGCGGGAGGGCGGTTGGAGACCCAGTACTTC
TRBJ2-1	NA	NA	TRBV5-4	CASSLSRGTHNEQFF	TGTGCCAGCAGCTTGTCCCGGGGAACCCACAATGAGCAGTTCTTC
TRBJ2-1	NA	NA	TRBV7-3	CASSLTGPGDEQFF	TGTGCCAGCAGCTTAACGGGCCCCGGGGATGAGCAGTTCTTC
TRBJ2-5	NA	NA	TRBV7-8	CASSPTSGTPRETQYF	TGTGCCAGCAGCCCAACCTCTGGGACACCGAGGGAGACCCAGTACTTC
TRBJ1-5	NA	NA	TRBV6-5	CASSYAALGQPQHF	TGTGCCAGCAGTTATGCCGCGTTGGGTCAGCCCCAGCATTTT
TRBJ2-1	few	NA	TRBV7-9	CASRTVEYNEQFF	TGTGCCAGCAGGACGGTGGAATACAATGAGCAGTTCTTC
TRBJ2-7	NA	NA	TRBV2	CASSETYEQYF	TGTGCCAGCAGTGAGACCTACGAGCAGTACTTC
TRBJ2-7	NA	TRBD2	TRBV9	CASSVGGTSAIPSYEQYF	TGTGCCAGCAGCGTAGGTGGGACTAGCGCTATTCCCTCCTACGAGCAGTACTTC
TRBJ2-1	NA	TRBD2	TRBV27	CASSSSRGSGNYNEQFF	TGTGCCAGCAGCTCCTCCCGGGGGAGCGGGAACTACAATGAGCAGTTCTTC
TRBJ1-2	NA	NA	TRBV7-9	CASSPLGGEENYGYTF	TGTGCCAGCAGCCCACTAGGGGGGGAGGAGAACTATGGCTACACCTTC
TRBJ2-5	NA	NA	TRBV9	CASSPMTRVETQYF	TGTGCCAGCAGCCCCATGACACGGGTCGAGACCCAGTACTTC
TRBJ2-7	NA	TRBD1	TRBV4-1	CASSPRVGQGYEQYF	TGCGCCAGCAGCCCGCGGGTAGGACAGGGCTACGAGCAGTACTTC
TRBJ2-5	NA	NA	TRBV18	CASSPASGRGETQYF	TGTGCCAGCTCACCCGCGAGTGGGAGAGGGGAGACCCAGTACTTC
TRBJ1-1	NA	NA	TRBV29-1	CSVGKNTEAFF	TGCAGCGTTGGGAAGAACACTGAAGCTTTCTTT
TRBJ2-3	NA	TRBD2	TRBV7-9	CASSQGLAGSSTDTQYF	TGTGCCAGCAGCCAAGGACTAGCGGGGTCTAGCACAGATACGCAGTATTTT
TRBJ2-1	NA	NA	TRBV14	CASSQEDAVEQFF	TGTGCCAGCAGCCAGGAAGACGCAGTTGAGCAGTTCTTC
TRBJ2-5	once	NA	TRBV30	CAWSGDMWQETQYF	TGTGCCTGGAGTGGGGACATGTGGCAAGAGACCCAGTACTTC
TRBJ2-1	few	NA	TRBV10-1	CASSDSGYNEQFF	TGCGCCAGCAGTGATTCAGGCTACAATGAGCAGTTCTTC
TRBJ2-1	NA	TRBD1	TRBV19	CASRDRVLLNEQFF	TGTGCCAGTAGGGACAGGGTGCTTTTAAATGAGCAGTTCTTC
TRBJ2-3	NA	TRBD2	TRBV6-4	CASSLAGGGDTQYF	TGTGCCAGCAGCCTAGCGGGAGGTGGGGATACGCAGTATTTT
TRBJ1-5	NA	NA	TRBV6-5	CASSCGVWIQPQHF	TGTGCCAGCAGTTGCGGGGTGTGGATACAGCCCCAGCATTTT
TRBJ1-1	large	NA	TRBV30	CAWSPNLEAFF	TGTGCCTGGAGTCCCAACTTAGAAGCTTTCTTT
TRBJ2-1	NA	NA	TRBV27	CASSPTPLREQFF	TGTGCCAGCAGTCCTACCCCTTTGCGTGAGCAGTTCTTC
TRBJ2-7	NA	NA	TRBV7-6	CASSLEDGGLAYEQYF	TGTGCCAGCAGCTTAGAGGACGGGGGGCTTGCCTACGAGCAGTACTTC
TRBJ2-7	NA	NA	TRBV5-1	CASSLGGLDEQYF	TGCGCCAGCAGCTTGGGGGGGCTGGACGAGCAGTACTTC
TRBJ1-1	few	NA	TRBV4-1	CASSQGTATEAFF	TGCGCCAGCAGCCAAGGGACGGCCACTGAAGCTTTCTTT
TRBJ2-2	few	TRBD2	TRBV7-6	CASSLVAFGLAGGPGGELFF	TGTGCCAGCAGCCTAGTGGCATTCGGACTAGCGGGAGGGCCCGGCGGGGAGCTGTTTTTT
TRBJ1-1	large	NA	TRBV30	CAWSGGSAQSEAFF	TGTGCCTGGAGTGGTGGAAGTGCACAGTCTGAAGCTTTCTTT
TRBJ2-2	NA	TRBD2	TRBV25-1	CASSRLAGDLVYTGELFF	TGTGCCAGCAGTCGGCTAGCGGGCGACTTAGTTTACACCGGGGAGCTGTTTTTT
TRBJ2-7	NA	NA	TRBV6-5	CASRQGALEQYF	TGTGCCAGCAGGCAGGGCGCCCTCGAGCAGTACTTC
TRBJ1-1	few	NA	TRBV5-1	CASSSRLGNAEAFF	TGCGCCAGCAGCTCCCGACTGGGGAACGCTGAAGCTTTCTTT
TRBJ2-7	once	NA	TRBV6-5	CASSYDSALEQYF	TGTGCCAGCAGTTACGACAGTGCTTTGGAGCAGTACTTC
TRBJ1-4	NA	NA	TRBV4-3	CASSQDGREGYGEKLFF	TGCGCCAGCAGCCAAGATGGGCGGGAGGGGTACGGGGAAAAACTGTTTTTT
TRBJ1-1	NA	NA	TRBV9	CASSVDGGSNTEAFF	TGTGCCAGCAGCGTAGATGGGGGTTCAAACACTGAAGCTTTCTTT
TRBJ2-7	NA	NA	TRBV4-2	CASSHGRSYEQYF	TGTGCCAGCAGCCACGGACGGTCCTACGAGCAGTACTTC
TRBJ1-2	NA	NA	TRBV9	CASSVASNYGYTF	TGTGCCAGCAGCGTAGCTTCTAACTATGGCTACACCTTC
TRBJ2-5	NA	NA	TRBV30	CAWAPPRVNKETQYF	TGTGCCTGGGCTCCACCTCGGGTGAACAAGGAGACCCAGTACTTC
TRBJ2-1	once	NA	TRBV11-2	CASSPPPPDEQFF	TGTGCCAGCAGTCCACCTCCGCCGGATGAGCAGTTCTTC
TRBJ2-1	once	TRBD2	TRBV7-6	CASSLTGGPDNEQFF	TGTGCCAGCAGCTTAACGGGAGGGCCGGACAATGAGCAGTTCTTC
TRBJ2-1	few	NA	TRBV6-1	CASSEAEAGNNEQFF	TGTGCCAGCAGTGAAGCTGAGGCAGGGAACAATGAGCAGTTCTTC
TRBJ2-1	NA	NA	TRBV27	CASRPGTATAYNEQFF	TGTGCCAGCCGCCCCGGGACCGCGACCGCCTACAATGAGCAGTTCTTC
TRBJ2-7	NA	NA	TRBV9	CASSPTGTHYEQYF	TGTGCCAGCAGCCCGACAGGAACCCACTACGAGCAGTACTTC
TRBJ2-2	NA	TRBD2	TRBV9	CASSVDLAGGAGELFF	TGTGCCAGCAGCGTAGACCTAGCGGGAGGGGCCGGGGAGCTGTTTTTT
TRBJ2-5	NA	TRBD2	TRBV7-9	CASSLGLAGVETQYF	TGTGCCAGCAGCTTAGGACTAGCGGGAGTAGAGACCCAGTACTTC
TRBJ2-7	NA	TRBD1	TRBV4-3	CASSFGTGDRYEQYF	TGCGCCAGCAGCTTCGGGACAGGGGATAGGTACGAGCAGTACTTC
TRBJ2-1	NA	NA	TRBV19	CASNLGRSSYNEQFF	TGTGCCAGTAACCTTGGGAGGAGCTCCTACAATGAGCAGTTCTTC
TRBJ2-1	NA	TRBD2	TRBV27	CASSPSAGVSYNEQFF	TGTGCCAGCAGTCCGTCAGCGGGAGTATCCTACAATGAGCAGTTCTTC
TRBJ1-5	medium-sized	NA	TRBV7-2	CASSFGGLQPQHF	TGTGCCAGCAGCTTCGGAGGATTACAGCCCCAGCATTTT
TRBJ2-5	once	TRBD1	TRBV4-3	CASSQGLETGSETQYF	TGCGCCAGCAGCCAAGGGTTGGAGACAGGGTCGGAGACCCAGTACTTC
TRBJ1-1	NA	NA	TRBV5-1	CASSIGTPGDTEAFF	TGCGCCAGCAGCATCGGGACGCCGGGGGACACTGAAGCTTTCTTT